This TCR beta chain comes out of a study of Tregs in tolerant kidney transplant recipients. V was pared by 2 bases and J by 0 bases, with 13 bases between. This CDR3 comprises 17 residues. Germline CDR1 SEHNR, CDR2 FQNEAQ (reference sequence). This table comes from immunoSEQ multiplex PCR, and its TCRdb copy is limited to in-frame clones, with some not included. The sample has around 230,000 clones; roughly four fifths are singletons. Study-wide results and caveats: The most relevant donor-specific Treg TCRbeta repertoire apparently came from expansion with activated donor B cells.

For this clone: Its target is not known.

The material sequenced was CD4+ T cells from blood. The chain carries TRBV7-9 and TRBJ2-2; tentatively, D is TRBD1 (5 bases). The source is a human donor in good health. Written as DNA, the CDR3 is TGTGCCAGCAGCTTACGGGCTGGGGCCGCGAACACCGGGGAGCTGTTTTTT. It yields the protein CASSLRAGAANTGELFF. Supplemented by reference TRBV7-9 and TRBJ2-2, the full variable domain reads DTGVSQNPRHKITKRGQNVTFRCDPISEHNRLYWYRQTLGQGPEFLTYFQNEAQLEKSRLLSDRFSAERPKGSFSTLEIQRTEQGDSAMYLCASSLRAGAANTGELFFGEGSRLTVL.